In its sample, the clone carrying this TCR beta chain was seen a few times. Antigen unknown. The source of the sample is a study of T cells in Graves' hyperthyroidism and ophthalmopathy. Findings and limits, study-wide: Most thyroid clonotypes with frequency above 0.001 were detected in blood.

Researchers took RNA transcripts and amplified the TCR beta CDR3 regions from them. Researchers ran a first-round RT-PCR on the TCR CDR3 using the HTBI primer set. TCRdb used MiXCR to reprocess the multiplex PCR reads, holding one entry per CDR3 protein. Found here are around 610,000 distinct CDR3 sequences, roughly 14% of them singletons; the top ten hold about 3.9%. Germline assignment: CDR1 SGHVS and CDR2 FQNEAQ. CDR3 length equals 16 residues. V dropped 5 bases and J dropped 1; count of bases not matched to a gene: 8. The chain uses TRBV7-8 and TRBJ2-5, with 9 positions matching TRBD1. Sequenced: blood. The clonotype originates from a woman between 40 and 55 years old with Graves' ophthalmopathy. The CDR3, as DNA: TGTGCCAGCAGCATGGGGGACAGGGCAACCCAAGAGACCCAGTACTTC. Translation gives CASSMGDRATQETQYF.